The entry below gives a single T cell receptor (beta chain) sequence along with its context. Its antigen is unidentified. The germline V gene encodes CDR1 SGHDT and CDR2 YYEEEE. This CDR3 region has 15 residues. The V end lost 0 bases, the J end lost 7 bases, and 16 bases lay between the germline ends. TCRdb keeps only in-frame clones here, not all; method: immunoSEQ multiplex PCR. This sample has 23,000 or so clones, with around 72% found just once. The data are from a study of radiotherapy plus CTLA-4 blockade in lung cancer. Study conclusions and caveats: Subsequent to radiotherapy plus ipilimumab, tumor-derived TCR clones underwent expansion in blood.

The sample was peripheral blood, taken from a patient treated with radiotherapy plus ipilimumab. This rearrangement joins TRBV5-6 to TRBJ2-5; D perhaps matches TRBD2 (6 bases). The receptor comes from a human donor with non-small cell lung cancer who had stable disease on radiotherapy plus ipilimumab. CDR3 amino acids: CASSLAAASAGTQYF. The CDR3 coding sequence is TGTGCCAGCAGCTTGGCGGCAGCCTCAGCGGGGACCCAGTACTTC. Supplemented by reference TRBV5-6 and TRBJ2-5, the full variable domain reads DAGVTQSPTHLIKTRGQQVTLRCSPKSGHDTVSWYQQALGQGPQFIFQYYEEEERQRGNFPDRFSGHQFPNYSSELNVNALLLGDSALYLCASSLAAASAGTQYFGPGTRLLVL.